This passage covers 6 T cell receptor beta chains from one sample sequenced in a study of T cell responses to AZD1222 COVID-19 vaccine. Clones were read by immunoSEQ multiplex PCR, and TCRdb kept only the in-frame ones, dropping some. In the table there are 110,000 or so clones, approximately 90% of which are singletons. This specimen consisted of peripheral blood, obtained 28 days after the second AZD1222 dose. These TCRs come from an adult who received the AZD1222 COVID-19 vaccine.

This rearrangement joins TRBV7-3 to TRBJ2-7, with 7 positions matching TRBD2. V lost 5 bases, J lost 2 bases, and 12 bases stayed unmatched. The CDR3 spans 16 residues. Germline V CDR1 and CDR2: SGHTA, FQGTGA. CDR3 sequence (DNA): TGTGCCAGCAGCCCCGGATCTAGCGGCACTGCCTACGAGCAGTACTTC. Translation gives CASSPGSSGTAYEQYF. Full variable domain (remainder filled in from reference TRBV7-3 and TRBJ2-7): GAGVSQTPSNKVTEKGKYVELRCDPISGHTALYWYRQSLGQGPEFLIYFQGTGAADDSGLPNDRFFAVRPEGSVSTLKIQRTERGDSAVYLCASSPGSSGTAYEQYFGPGTRLTVT.

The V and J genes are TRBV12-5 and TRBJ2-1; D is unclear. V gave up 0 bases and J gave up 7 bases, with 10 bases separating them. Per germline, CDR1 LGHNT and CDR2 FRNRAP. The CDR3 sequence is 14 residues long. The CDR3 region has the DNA TGTGCTAGTGGTTTGGTCCCTTTGTGGAATGAGCAGTTCTTC. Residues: CASGLVPLWNEQFF.

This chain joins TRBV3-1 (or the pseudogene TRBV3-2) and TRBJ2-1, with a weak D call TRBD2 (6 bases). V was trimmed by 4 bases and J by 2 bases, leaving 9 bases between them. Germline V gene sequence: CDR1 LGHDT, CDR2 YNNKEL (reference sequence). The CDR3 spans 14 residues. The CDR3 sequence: CASSLQRAYNEQFF. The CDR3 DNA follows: TGTGCCAGCAGCCTGCAGCGGGCCTACAATGAGCAGTTCTTC.

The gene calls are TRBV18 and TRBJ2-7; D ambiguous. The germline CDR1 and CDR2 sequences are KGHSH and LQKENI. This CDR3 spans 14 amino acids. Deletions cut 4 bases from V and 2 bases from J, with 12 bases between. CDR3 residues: CASSRIHGTYEQYF. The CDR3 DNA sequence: TGTGCCAGCTCACGCATCCACGGAACCTACGAGCAGTACTTC.

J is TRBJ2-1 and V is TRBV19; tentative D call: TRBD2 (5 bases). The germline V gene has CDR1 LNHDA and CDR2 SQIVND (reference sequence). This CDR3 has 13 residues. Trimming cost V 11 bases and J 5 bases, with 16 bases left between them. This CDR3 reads CAVYGERHNEQFF. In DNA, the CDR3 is TGTGCCGTCTACGGGGAGAGGCACAATGAGCAGTTCTTC.

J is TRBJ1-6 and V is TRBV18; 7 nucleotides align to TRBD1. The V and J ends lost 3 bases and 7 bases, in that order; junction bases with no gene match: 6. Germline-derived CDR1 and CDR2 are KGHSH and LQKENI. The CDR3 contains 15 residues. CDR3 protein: CASSPRDRTNSPLHF. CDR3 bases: TGTGCCAGCTCACCCCGGGACAGAACCAATTCACCCCTCCACTTT. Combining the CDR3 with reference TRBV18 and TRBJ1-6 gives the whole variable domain NAGVMQNPRHLVRRRGQEARLRCSPMKGHSHVYWYRQLPEEGLKFMVYLQKENIIDESGMPKERFSAEFPKEGPSILRIQQVVRGDSAAYFCASSPRDRTNSPLHFGNGTRLTVT.